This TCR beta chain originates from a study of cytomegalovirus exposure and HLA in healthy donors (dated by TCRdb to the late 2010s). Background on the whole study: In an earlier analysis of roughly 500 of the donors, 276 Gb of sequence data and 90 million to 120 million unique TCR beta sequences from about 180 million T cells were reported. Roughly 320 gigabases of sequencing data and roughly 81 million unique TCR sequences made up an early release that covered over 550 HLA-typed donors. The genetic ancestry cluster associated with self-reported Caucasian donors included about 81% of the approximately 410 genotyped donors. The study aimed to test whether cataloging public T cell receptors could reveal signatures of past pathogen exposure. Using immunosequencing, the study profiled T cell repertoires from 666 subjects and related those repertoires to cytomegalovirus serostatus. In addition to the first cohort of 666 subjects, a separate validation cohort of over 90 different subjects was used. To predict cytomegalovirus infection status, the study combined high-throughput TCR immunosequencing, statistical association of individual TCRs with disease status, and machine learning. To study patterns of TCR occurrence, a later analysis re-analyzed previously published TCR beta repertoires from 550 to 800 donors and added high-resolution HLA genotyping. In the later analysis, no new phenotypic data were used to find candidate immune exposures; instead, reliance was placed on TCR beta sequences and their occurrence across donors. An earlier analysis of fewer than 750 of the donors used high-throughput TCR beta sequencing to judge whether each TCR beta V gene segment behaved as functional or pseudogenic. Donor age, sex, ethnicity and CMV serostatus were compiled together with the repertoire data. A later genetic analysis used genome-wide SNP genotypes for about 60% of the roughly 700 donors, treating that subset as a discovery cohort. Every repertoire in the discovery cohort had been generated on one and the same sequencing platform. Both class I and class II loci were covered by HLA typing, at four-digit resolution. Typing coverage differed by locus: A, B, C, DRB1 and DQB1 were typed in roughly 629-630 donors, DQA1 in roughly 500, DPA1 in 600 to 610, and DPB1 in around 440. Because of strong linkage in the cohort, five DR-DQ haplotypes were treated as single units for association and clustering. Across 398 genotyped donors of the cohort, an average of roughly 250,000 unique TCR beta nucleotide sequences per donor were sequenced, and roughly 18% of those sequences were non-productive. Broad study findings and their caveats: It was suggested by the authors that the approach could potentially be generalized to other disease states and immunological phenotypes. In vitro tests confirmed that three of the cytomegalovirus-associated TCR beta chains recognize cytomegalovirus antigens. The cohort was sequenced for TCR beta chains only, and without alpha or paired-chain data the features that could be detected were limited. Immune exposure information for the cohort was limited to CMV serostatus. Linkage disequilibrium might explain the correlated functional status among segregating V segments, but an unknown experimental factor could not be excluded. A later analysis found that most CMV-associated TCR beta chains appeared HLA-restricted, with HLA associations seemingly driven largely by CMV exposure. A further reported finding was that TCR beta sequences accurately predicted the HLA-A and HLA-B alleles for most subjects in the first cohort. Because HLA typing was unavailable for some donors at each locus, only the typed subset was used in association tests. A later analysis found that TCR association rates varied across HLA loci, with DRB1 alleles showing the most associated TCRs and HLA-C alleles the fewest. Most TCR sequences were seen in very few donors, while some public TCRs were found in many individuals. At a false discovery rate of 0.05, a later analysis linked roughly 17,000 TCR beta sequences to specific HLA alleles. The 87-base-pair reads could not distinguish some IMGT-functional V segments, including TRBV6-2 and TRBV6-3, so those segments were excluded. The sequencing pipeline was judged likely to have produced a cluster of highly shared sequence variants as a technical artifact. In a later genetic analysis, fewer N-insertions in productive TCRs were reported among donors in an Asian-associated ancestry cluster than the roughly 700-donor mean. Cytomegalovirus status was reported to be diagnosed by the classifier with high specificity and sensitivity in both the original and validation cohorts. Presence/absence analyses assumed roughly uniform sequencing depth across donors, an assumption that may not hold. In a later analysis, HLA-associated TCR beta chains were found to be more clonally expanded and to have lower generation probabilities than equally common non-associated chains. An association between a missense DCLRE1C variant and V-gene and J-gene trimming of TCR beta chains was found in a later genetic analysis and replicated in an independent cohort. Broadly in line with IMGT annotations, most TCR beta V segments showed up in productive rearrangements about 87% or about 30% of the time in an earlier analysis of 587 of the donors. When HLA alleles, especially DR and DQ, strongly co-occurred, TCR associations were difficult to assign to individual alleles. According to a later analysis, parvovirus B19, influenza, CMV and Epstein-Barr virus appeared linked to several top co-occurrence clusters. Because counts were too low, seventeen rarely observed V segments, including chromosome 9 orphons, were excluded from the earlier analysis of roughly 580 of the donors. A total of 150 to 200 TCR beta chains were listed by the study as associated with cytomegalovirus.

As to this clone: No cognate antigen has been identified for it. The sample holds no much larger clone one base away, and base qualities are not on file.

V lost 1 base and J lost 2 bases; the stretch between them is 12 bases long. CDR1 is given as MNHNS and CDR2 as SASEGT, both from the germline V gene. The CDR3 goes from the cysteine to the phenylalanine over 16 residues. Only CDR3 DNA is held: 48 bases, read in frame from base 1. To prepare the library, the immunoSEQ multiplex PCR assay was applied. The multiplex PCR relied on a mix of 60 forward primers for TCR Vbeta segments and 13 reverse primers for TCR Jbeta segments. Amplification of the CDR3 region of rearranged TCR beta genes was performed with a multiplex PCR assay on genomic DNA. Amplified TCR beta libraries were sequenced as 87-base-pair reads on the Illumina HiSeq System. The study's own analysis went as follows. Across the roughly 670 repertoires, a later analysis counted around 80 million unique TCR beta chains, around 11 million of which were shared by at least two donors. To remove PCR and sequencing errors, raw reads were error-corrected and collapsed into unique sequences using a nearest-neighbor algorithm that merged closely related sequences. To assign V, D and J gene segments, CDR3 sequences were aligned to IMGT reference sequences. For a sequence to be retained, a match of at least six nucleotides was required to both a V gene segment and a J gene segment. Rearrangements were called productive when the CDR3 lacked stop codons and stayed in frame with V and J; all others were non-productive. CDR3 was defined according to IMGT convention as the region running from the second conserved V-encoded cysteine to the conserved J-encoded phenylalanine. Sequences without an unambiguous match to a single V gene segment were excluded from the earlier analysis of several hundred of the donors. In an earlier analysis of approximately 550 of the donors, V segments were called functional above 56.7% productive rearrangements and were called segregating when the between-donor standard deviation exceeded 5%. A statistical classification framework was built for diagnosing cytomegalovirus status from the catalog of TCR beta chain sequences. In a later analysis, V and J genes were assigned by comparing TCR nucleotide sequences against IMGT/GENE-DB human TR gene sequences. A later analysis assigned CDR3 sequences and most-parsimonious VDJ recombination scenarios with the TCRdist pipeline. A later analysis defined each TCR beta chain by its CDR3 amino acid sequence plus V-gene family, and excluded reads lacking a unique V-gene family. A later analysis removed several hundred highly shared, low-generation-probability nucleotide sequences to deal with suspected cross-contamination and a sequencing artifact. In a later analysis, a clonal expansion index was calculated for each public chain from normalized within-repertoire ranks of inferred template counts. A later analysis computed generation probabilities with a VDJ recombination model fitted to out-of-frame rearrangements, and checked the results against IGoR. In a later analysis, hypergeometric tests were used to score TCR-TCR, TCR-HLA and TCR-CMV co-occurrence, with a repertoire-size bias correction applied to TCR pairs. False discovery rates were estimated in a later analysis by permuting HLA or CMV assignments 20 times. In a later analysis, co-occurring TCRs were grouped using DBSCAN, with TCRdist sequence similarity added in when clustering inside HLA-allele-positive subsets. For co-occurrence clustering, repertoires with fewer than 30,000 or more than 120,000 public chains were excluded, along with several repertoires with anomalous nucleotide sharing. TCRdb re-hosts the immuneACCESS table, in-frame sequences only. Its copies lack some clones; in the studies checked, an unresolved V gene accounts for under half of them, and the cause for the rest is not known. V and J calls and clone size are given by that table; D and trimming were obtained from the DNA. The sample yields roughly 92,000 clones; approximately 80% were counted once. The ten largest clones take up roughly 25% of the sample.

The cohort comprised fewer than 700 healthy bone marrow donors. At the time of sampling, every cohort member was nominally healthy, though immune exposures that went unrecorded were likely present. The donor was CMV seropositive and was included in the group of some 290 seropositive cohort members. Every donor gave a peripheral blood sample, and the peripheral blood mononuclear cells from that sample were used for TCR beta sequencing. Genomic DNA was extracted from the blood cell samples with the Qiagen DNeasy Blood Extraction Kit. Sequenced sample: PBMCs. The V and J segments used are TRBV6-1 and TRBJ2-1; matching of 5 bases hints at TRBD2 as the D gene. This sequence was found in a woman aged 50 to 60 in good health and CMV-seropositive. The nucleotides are TGTGCCAGCAGTGAAGAGCCCGGGATTCCCTACAATGAGCAGTTCTTC. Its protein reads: CASSEEPGIPYNEQFF.